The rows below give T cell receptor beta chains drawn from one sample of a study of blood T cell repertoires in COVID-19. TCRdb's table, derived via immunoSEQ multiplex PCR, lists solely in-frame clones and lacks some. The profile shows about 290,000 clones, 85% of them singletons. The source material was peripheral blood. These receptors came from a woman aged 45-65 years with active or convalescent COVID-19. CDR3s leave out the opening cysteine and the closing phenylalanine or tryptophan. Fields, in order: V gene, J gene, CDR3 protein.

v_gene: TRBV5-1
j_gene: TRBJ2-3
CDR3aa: ASSLWGADTQY

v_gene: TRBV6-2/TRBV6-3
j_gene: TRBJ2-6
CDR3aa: ASSYSTSGEHSDSGANVLT

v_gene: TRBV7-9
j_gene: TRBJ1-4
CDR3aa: ASSFGRTDEKLF

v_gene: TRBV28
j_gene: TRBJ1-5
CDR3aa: ASSLRQGVVQPQH

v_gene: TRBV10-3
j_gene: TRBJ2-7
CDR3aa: ATQTDRDEQY

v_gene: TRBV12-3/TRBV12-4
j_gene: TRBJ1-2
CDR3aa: ASRAGSYGYT

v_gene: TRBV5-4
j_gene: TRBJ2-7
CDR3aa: ASSLDRVGSYEQY

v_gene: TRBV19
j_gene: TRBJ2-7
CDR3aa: ASSIVSGRYEQY

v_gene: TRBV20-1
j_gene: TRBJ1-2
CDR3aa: SALDRDGYT

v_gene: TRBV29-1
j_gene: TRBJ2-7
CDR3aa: SAASEESYEQY

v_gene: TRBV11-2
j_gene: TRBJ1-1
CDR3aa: ASSFSGLGNTEAF

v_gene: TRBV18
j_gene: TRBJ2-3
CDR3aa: ASSPPGQGSDTQY

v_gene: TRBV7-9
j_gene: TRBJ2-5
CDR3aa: ASSLDRAGPYQETQY

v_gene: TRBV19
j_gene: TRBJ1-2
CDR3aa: ASIGRGIRTKENGYT

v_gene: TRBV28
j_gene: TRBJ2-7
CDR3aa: ASSLRRHGTYEQY

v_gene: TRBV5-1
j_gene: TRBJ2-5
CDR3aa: ASSVGLAGLAGETQY

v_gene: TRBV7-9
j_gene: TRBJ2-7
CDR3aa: ASSLSGGRGYEQY

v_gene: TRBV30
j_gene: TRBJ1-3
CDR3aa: AWSLIGGAGASGNTIY

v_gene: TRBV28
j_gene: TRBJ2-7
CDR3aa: ASSGPSGTGFYEQY

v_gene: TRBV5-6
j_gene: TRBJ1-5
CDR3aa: ASSLRGGLRQPQH

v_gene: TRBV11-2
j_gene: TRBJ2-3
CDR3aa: ASSPLAGGPDTQY

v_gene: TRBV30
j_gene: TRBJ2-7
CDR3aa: ALATGTHEQY

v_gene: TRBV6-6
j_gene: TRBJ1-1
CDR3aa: ASSYERSEAF

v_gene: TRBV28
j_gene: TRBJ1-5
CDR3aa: ASSLPSQPQH

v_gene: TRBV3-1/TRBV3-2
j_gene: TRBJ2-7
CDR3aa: ASSQDREGQQY

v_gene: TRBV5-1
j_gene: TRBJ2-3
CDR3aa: ASSPRLAGAPDTQY

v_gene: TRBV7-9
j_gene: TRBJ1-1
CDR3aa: ASSRNSPPNTEAF

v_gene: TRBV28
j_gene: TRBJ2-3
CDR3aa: ASRREGLWDTQY

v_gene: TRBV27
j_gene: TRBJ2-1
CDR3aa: ASSGIGVASFLGKQF

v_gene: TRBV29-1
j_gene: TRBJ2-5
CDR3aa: SVVGLEETQY

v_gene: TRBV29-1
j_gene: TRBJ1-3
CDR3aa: SAGTGREDGNTIY

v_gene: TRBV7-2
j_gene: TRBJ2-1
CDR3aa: ASSLGLAGGRSSYNEQF

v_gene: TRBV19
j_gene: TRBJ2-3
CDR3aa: ASSIEGGVGTQY

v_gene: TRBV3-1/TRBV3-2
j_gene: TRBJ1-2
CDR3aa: ASSQPGGDGYT

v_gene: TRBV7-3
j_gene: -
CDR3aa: ASSFTRWSIQY

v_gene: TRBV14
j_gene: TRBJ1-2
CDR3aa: ASSQVRGTVGFGYT

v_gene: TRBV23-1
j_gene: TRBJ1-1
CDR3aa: ASSQSGGQKVLNTEAF

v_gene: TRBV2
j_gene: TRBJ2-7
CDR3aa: ASQLAGGLYEQY

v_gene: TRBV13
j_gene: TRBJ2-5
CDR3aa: ASSPRGSGRADETQY

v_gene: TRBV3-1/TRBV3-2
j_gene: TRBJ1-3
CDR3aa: ASSQQVSGNTIY

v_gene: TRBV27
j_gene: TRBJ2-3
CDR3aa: ASSRGDTDTQY

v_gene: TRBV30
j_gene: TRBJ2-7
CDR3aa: ACHPVTSYEQY

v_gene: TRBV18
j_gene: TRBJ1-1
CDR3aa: ASSSTGGAEAF

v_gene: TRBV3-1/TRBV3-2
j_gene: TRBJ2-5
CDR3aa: ASSYRSGQETQY

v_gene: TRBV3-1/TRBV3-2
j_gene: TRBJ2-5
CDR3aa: ASSLAGRETQY

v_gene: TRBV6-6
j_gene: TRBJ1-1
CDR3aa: ASIGGNTEAF

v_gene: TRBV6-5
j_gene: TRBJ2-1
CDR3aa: ASSLLANNEQF

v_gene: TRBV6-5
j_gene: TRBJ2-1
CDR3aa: ASGVAGGNEQF

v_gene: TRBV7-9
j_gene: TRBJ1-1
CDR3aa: ASSLGQGPFRGAEAF

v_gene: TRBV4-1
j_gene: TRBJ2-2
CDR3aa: ASSPTGLAGGTGELF

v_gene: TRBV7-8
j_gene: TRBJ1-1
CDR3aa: ASSLNTGVGTEAF

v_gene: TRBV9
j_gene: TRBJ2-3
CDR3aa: ASSVEGGSSADTQY

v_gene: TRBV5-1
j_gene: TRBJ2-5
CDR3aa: ASSRTSGSGETQY

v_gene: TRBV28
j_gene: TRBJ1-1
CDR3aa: ASSLTVNTEAF

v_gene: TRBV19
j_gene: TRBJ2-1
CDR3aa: ASSMKLAGAYNEQF

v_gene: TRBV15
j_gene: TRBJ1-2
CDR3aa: ATSRDRSYGYT